The rows below give T cell receptor beta chains drawn from one sample of a study of identical twins. MiXCR was run by TCRdb on the 5' RACE reads, yielding one entry per CDR3 protein. Found here are around 530,000 distinct CDR3 sequences, approximately 16% of them singletons; the top ten hold around 0.4%. These data were also filed under a second study, of yellow fever vaccine responses in identical twins.

The sequenced sample was CD4+ T cells sorted from blood. The receptor source for this set is a woman between 18 and 29 years old in good health. The CDR3 runs from the conserved cysteine through the conserved F or W. Fields, in order: J gene, V gene, clone size, D gene, CDR3 DNA, CDR3 protein. A D gene is named only where the DNA matches it firmly. Clone size is stated in some rows and not others, as once, few, many or a class when expanded.

j_call: TRBJ2-2; v_call: TRBV27; clone_size: NA; d_call: NA; cdr3_nt: TGTGCCAGCAGACGAAAGGCAGGGGCCGGGGAGCTGTTTTTT; cdr3_aa: CASRRKAGAGELFF
j_call: TRBJ1-2; v_call: TRBV4-1; clone_size: few; d_call: NA; cdr3_nt: TGCGCCAGCAGCCAAGACTCGTCTAAAGGGGTAGTGGACTATGGCTACACCTTC; cdr3_aa: CASSQDSSKGVVDYGYTF
j_call: TRBJ2-1; v_call: TRBV5-1; clone_size: NA; d_call: TRBD1; cdr3_nt: TGCGCCAGCAGCCCGCAAAACCAGGGGGCGGGTAATGAGCAGTTCTTC; cdr3_aa: CASSPQNQGAGNEQFF
j_call: TRBJ2-3; v_call: TRBV7-8; clone_size: NA; d_call: TRBD2; cdr3_nt: TGTGCCAGCAGCCTACAAGGGACTAGCGGGAGCGTCAGCGGAACGCAGTATTTT; cdr3_aa: CASSLQGTSGSVSGTQYF
j_call: TRBJ2-1; v_call: TRBV6-1; clone_size: NA; d_call: NA; cdr3_nt: TGTGCCAGCAGTGAAGCCAGGACTCGGTACAATGAGCAGTTCTTC; cdr3_aa: CASSEARTRYNEQFF
j_call: TRBJ2-7; v_call: TRBV10-3; clone_size: few; d_call: TRBD1; cdr3_nt: TGTGCCATCAGTACGAGGGACAGGGGCGAGCAGTACTTC; cdr3_aa: CAISTRDRGEQYF
j_call: TRBJ2-2; v_call: TRBV5-1; clone_size: few; d_call: TRBD2; cdr3_nt: TGCGCCAGCAGCTCCAACGTACAGAGGGGACTAGCGGGGCGTCAGGAGGAGCTGTTTTTT; cdr3_aa: CASSSNVQRGLAGRQEELFF
j_call: TRBJ1-6; v_call: TRBV12-3/TRBV12-4; clone_size: many; d_call: TRBD1; cdr3_nt: TGTGCCAGCAGTTCCCAGGGGGCGACGGGTAATTCACCCCTCCACTTT; cdr3_aa: CASSSQGATGNSPLHF
j_call: TRBJ2-1; v_call: TRBV7-9; clone_size: NA; d_call: NA; cdr3_nt: TGTGCCAGCAGCTTAGCGGGCCAGGACAATGAGCAGTTCTTC; cdr3_aa: CASSLAGQDNEQFF
j_call: TRBJ2-6; v_call: TRBV11-2; clone_size: NA; d_call: NA; cdr3_nt: TGTGCCAGCAGCTTAAAGGGCCCTGGGGCCAACGTCCTGACTTTC; cdr3_aa: CASSLKGPGANVLTF
j_call: TRBJ2-1; v_call: TRBV12-5; clone_size: few; d_call: NA; cdr3_nt: TGTGCTAGTGGTTTGGGGGGTGGTGACAATGAGCAGTTCTTC; cdr3_aa: CASGLGGGDNEQFF
j_call: TRBJ2-3; v_call: TRBV4-1; clone_size: few; d_call: NA; cdr3_nt: TGCGCCAGCAGCCAAGATAAAGCCAGCCCGACAGATACGCAGTATTTT; cdr3_aa: CASSQDKASPTDTQYF
j_call: TRBJ2-3; v_call: TRBV5-1; clone_size: NA; d_call: NA; cdr3_nt: TGCGCCAGCAGCTCGTTTTTAGTGGATGGCACGCAGTATTTT; cdr3_aa: CASSSFLVDGTQYF
j_call: TRBJ2-7; v_call: TRBV29-1; clone_size: NA; d_call: TRBD1; cdr3_nt: TGCAGCGTGGTAGACAGGGGACGGACCTACGAGCAGTACTTC; cdr3_aa: CSVVDRGRTYEQYF
j_call: TRBJ2-1; v_call: TRBV12-3/TRBV12-4; clone_size: NA; d_call: NA; cdr3_nt: TGTGCCAGCAGTTCTACTAGGCTTGAATTCTTC; cdr3_aa: CASSSTRLEFF
j_call: TRBJ2-6; v_call: TRBV12-3/TRBV12-4; clone_size: NA; d_call: NA; cdr3_nt: TGTGCCAGCAGTTTAGATGCCCTTAGGGCCAACGTCCTGACTTTC; cdr3_aa: CASSLDALRANVLTF
j_call: TRBJ1-4; v_call: TRBV29-1; clone_size: few; d_call: TRBD1; cdr3_nt: TGCAGCGTGGAGGACAGGGAGGTTGGGGAAAAACTGTTTTTT; cdr3_aa: CSVEDREVGEKLFF
j_call: TRBJ2-1; v_call: TRBV12-5; clone_size: NA; d_call: NA; cdr3_nt: TGTGCTAGTGGTTCGGGCAATGAGCAGTTCTTC; cdr3_aa: CASGSGNEQFF
j_call: TRBJ2-7; v_call: TRBV2; clone_size: NA; d_call: TRBD2; cdr3_nt: TGTGCCAGCAGTGATTCCCGGGGGGGACTTATCTCTTTTTTTAGCCGCGAGCAGTACTTC; cdr3_aa: CASSDSRGGLISFFSREQYF
j_call: TRBJ2-1; v_call: TRBV12-3/TRBV12-4; clone_size: many; d_call: TRBD1; cdr3_nt: TGTGCCAGCAGTTTCAGGGGGTACAATGAGCAGTTCTTC; cdr3_aa: CASSFRGYNEQFF
j_call: TRBJ2-7; v_call: TRBV20-1; clone_size: few; d_call: TRBD2; cdr3_nt: TGCAGTGCTAGTGAACTAGCGGGAGGTCCTCTAAACTACGAGCAGTACTTC; cdr3_aa: CSASELAGGPLNYEQYF
j_call: TRBJ2-3; v_call: TRBV6-2/TRBV6-3; clone_size: NA; d_call: TRBD2; cdr3_nt: TGTGCCAGCTGGGCTAGCGGAACAGATACGCAGTATTTT; cdr3_aa: CASWASGTDTQYF
j_call: TRBJ2-1; v_call: TRBV2; clone_size: few; d_call: TRBD1; cdr3_nt: TGTGCCAGCAGTCTACAGGGGGCGGATGTCCATGAGCAGTTCTTC; cdr3_aa: CASSLQGADVHEQFF
j_call: TRBJ2-1; v_call: TRBV15; clone_size: many; d_call: NA; cdr3_nt: TGTGCCACCAGCACCCAGAACACAGGAAAGCAGTTCTTC; cdr3_aa: CATSTQNTGKQFF
j_call: TRBJ2-2; v_call: TRBV6-2/TRBV6-3; clone_size: few; d_call: TRBD2; cdr3_nt: TGTGCCAGCAGCCACACGGGGGGAACCACCGGGGAGCTGTTTTTT; cdr3_aa: CASSHTGGTTGELFF
j_call: TRBJ2-7; v_call: TRBV27; clone_size: NA; d_call: TRBD2; cdr3_nt: TGTGCCAGCAGCCCCGCGGGTAGCGGGAGGGACCCTATTACCTACGAGCAGTACTTC; cdr3_aa: CASSPAGSGRDPITYEQYF
j_call: TRBJ2-1; v_call: TRBV4-1; clone_size: NA; d_call: NA; cdr3_nt: TGCGCCAGCAGCCTTCCCCAATCCTACAATGAGCAGTTCTTC; cdr3_aa: CASSLPQSYNEQFF
j_call: TRBJ2-1; v_call: TRBV5-1; clone_size: NA; d_call: TRBD2; cdr3_nt: TGCGCCAGCGGTTTTGAGCCTAGCGGGAGGGGGAATGAGCAGTTCTTC; cdr3_aa: CASGFEPSGRGNEQFF
j_call: TRBJ2-3; v_call: TRBV5-1; clone_size: many; d_call: TRBD2; cdr3_nt: TGCGCCAGCAGCCTGGCGGGAGTGGAGTCAGATACGCAGTATTTT; cdr3_aa: CASSLAGVESDTQYF
j_call: TRBJ2-5; v_call: TRBV20-1; clone_size: few; d_call: NA; cdr3_nt: TGCAGTGCTAGAGATCGAAACCGGGACTTTAAATCGACCCAGTACTTC; cdr3_aa: CSARDRNRDFKSTQYF
j_call: TRBJ1-6; v_call: TRBV6-1; clone_size: NA; d_call: TRBD1; cdr3_nt: TGTGCCAGCAGTCCGGGACAGCATAATTCACCCCTCCACTTT; cdr3_aa: CASSPGQHNSPLHF
j_call: TRBJ2-1; v_call: TRBV28; clone_size: few; d_call: NA; cdr3_nt: TGTGCCACCGACGGGCTACAGAATGAGCAGTTCTTC; cdr3_aa: CATDGLQNEQFF
j_call: TRBJ2-1; v_call: TRBV24-1; clone_size: NA; d_call: NA; cdr3_nt: TGTGCCACCAGTTATTACAATGAGCAGTTCTTC; cdr3_aa: CATSYYNEQFF
j_call: TRBJ1-2; v_call: TRBV14; clone_size: NA; d_call: NA; cdr3_nt: TGTGCCAGCAGCCCGGGACGGGGTAGTGGCTACACCTTC; cdr3_aa: CASSPGRGSGYTF
j_call: TRBJ2-2; v_call: TRBV6-1; clone_size: NA; d_call: TRBD1; cdr3_nt: TGTGCCAGCAGTACGGGACAGCCTAACACCGGGGAGCTGTTTTTT; cdr3_aa: CASSTGQPNTGELFF
j_call: TRBJ1-4; v_call: TRBV7-2; clone_size: NA; d_call: NA; cdr3_nt: TGTGCCAGCAGCCGCCCGCCGGGTAATGAAAAACTGTTTTTT; cdr3_aa: CASSRPPGNEKLFF
j_call: TRBJ2-1; v_call: TRBV7-6; clone_size: few; d_call: TRBD2; cdr3_nt: TGTGCCAGCAGCGAAAGCGGGGATAGCTCCTACAATGAGCAGTTCTTC; cdr3_aa: CASSESGDSSYNEQFF
j_call: TRBJ2-5; v_call: TRBV11-2; clone_size: few; d_call: NA; cdr3_nt: TGTGCCAGCAGCTTAGTTTCATTGGAACAAGAGACCCAGTACTTC; cdr3_aa: CASSLVSLEQETQYF
j_call: TRBJ2-3; v_call: TRBV5-1; clone_size: few; d_call: TRBD2; cdr3_nt: TGCGCCAGCAGCTTACTAGCGGGGGAATCTAGCACAGATACGCAGTATTTT; cdr3_aa: CASSLLAGESSTDTQYF
j_call: TRBJ2-1; v_call: TRBV12-3/TRBV12-4; clone_size: many; d_call: NA; cdr3_nt: TGTGCCAGCAGGCGGAACTACAATGAGCAGTTCTTC; cdr3_aa: CASRRNYNEQFF
j_call: TRBJ2-3; v_call: TRBV20-1; clone_size: NA; d_call: NA; cdr3_nt: TGCAGTGCTAGAGAGCTAATCGGGGAGAGCACAGATACGCAGTATTTT; cdr3_aa: CSARELIGESTDTQYF
j_call: TRBJ2-1; v_call: TRBV12-3/TRBV12-4; clone_size: many; d_call: NA; cdr3_nt: TGTGCCAGCAGTTTAAGCGGAACGAATGAGCAGTTCTTC; cdr3_aa: CASSLSGTNEQFF
j_call: TRBJ1-1; v_call: TRBV19; clone_size: many; d_call: NA; cdr3_nt: TGTGCCAGTAGTGGGGACGGCGAAGGGGCCTCCACTGAAGCTTTCTTT; cdr3_aa: CASSGDGEGASTEAFF
j_call: TRBJ2-7; v_call: TRBV27; clone_size: NA; d_call: NA; cdr3_nt: TGTGCCAGCAGTTTCCCGGGGAAGGAATACGAGCAGTACTTC; cdr3_aa: CASSFPGKEYEQYF
j_call: TRBJ2-1; v_call: TRBV19; clone_size: NA; d_call: NA; cdr3_nt: TGTGCCAGTAGTCCTAGCTGGGGAGCTAACATCTACAATGAGCAGTTCTTC; cdr3_aa: CASSPSWGANIYNEQFF
j_call: TRBJ2-1; v_call: TRBV18; clone_size: few; d_call: TRBD2; cdr3_nt: TGTGCCAGCTCCCTAGCGGGAGGGCGGAGGAATGAGCAGTTCTTC; cdr3_aa: CASSLAGGRRNEQFF